One T cell receptor beta chain is described in this entry. These data come from a study of cytomegalovirus exposure and HLA in healthy donors. It was with 60 Vbeta and 13 Jbeta primers that the PCR ran. Assay used: immunoSEQ multiplex PCR; TCRdb lists only in-frame clones, some missing. The profile covers 40,000 to 45,000 clones, with 50% appearing a single time and 9% to 14% taken by the ten largest. Regarding donors, all were healthy bone marrow donors. V lost 3 bases, J lost 3 bases, and 3 bases lay in between. CDR1 and CDR2 (germline): MNHNY, SVGAGI (reference sequence). The CDR3 has 12 amino acids.

The sequence came from a human donor in good health. The rearrangement joins TRBV6-6 to TRBJ1-3, with D unclear. Sequencing was done on a sample of PBMCs. The CDR3 bases are TGTGCCAGCAGTTATCGTGGAAACACCATATATTTT. Its protein is CASSYRGNTIYF.